This note documents a single T cell receptor beta chain sequence. Its specificity is not known. The protocol was immunoSEQ multiplex PCR, while the TCRdb copy is restricted to in-frame clones and leaves out a portion. The sample has 3,500 or so clones, roughly 15% seen once. This entry belongs to a study of tumour-infiltrating T cells in Burkitt lymphoma. The wider study: The Burkitt lymphoma cohort spanned all epidemiological subtypes. Overall and progression-free survival were predicted by productive clonality.

Germline CDR1 reads KGHSH; CDR2 reads LQKENI. Deletions cut 3 bases from V and 6 bases from J, with 15 bases between. The CDR3 is made up of 14 amino acids. Study findings and constraints: Several public clonotypes were shared across many Burkitt lymphoma patients.

This chain connects TRBV18 to TRBJ2-7; possible D gene TRBD1, 5 bases. The sequenced material came from tumor tissue. The receptor comes from a human donor with Burkitt lymphoma. The CDR3 nucleotides read TGTGCCAGCTCACCGCGATCAGGACAAGCCGAGCAGTACTTC. This encodes CASSPRSGQAEQYF.